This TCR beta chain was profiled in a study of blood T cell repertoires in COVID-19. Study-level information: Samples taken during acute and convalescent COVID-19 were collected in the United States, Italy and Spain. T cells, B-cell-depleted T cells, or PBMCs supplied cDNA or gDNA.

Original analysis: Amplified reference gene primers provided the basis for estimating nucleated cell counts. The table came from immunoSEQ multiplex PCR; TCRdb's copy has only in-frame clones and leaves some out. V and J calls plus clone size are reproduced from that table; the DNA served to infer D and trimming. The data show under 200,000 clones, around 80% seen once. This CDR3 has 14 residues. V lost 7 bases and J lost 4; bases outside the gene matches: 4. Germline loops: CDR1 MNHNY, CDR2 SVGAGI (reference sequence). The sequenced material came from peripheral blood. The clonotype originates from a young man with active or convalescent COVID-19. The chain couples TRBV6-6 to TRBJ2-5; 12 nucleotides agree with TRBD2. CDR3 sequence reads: CASIQGLAGETQYF. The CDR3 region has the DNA TGTGCCAGCATCCAGGGACTAGCGGGAGAGACCCAGTACTTC.